These 6 T cell receptor beta chains were sequenced from one sample in a study of siplizumab effects on memory and regulatory T cells. The data were produced by immunoSEQ multiplex PCR, yet TCRdb's version contains in-frame clones alone and is incomplete. Of about 120,000 clones in the sample, roughly 94% were seen once. Sequencing was performed on non-Treg CD4+ T cells sorted from blood. The source of these receptors is a human donor in good health.

The genes are TRBV9 and TRBJ2-7, with D unclear. The CDR3 runs to 13 residues. The germline CDR1 and CDR2 sequences are SGDLS and YYNGEE. The germline V and J ends were trimmed by 1 base and 3 bases, with 8 bases remaining between them. In nucleotides, the CDR3 is TGTGCCAGCAGCGTATCGGAGAACTACGAGCAGTACTTC. Protein product: CASSVSENYEQYF.

This clone was counted a single time. The genes are TRBV7-6 and TRBJ2-2; possible D gene TRBD1, 6 bases. Trimming removed 5 bases at V and 1 base at J, with 14 bases between. The CDR3 sequence is 16 residues long. CDR1 is SGHVS, CDR2 FNYEAQ, per germline. This CDR3 is CASSPRPGQNTGELFF. The CDR3 nucleotides read TGTGCCAGCAGCCCCAGGCCGGGACAGAACACCGGGGAGCTGTTTTTT.

The genes are TRBV18 and TRBJ2-7; 7 bases map to TRBD2. From germline, CDR1 is KGHSH and CDR2 LQKENI. Losses at the gene ends were 6 bases for V and 2 bases for J; bases not matched to a gene: 7. The CDR3 length is 14 residues. The CDR3 bases are TGTGCCAGCTCCCTATCGGGGGGACCCTACGAGCAGTACTTC. Translating it yields CASSLSGGPYEQYF. Variable domain in full (rest from reference TRBV18 and TRBJ2-7): NAGVMQNPRHLVRRRGQEARLRCSPMKGHSHVYWYRQLPEEGLKFMVYLQKENIIDESGMPKERFSAEFPKEGPSILRIQQVVRGDSAAYFCASSLSGGPYEQYFGPGTRLTVT.

This chain connects TRBV9 to TRBJ2-2, with 9 bases that match TRBD2. After removal of 0 bases from V and 2 bases from J, the junction contained 2 bases not matched to a gene. Germline V gene sequence: CDR1 SGDLS, CDR2 YYNGEE. The CDR3 totals 16 residues. This CDR3 is CASSVGLAVNTGELFF. CDR3 sequence (DNA): TGTGCCAGCAGCGTAGGACTAGCGGTTAACACCGGGGAGCTGTTTTTT.

The chain combines TRBV5-1 with TRBJ1-1, with TRBD1 as a possible D gene (6 bases). Trimming pared 4 bases from V and 8 bases from J, leaving 15 bases between. CDR1 is SGHRS and CDR2 is YFSETQ in the germline V gene. This CDR3 region has 13 residues. The CDR3 loop reads CASSVDRGWEAFF. CDR3 sequence (DNA): TGCGCCAGCAGCGTGGACAGAGGCTGGGAAGCTTTCTTT.

This rearrangement joins TRBV15 to TRBJ2-7; D gene unclear. V was trimmed by 4 bases and J by 2 bases, leaving 3 bases between them. CDR3 length: 11 residues. The germline gives CDR1 LNHNV, CDR2 YYDKDF (reference sequence). The CDR3 DNA is TGTGCCACCAGCACCCCCTACGAGCAGTACTTC. Its translation is CATSTPYEQYF.